The rows below give T cell receptor beta chains drawn from one sample of a study of OX40 agonist ivuxolimab in advanced cancers. Assay used: immunoSEQ multiplex PCR; TCRdb lists only in-frame clones, some missing. The data contain about 67,000 clones, approximately 81% of them seen just once; the ten biggest clones take up approximately 2%. Sequencing was performed on CD4+ or CD8+ T cells sorted from blood, taken in a trial of the OX40 agonist ivuxolimab. These receptors originate from an adult with an advanced solid tumor such as melanoma, head and neck, liver or kidney cancer. Both conserved end residues are part of each CDR3. A D gene is named only where the DNA matches it firmly. Clone size, where shown, is once, few, many, or a class for clones that have expanded.

clone_size	d_call	v_call	j_call	cdr3_nt	cdr3_aa
NA	NA	TRBV7-9	TRBJ2-2	TGTGCCAGCAGCCCATCGCGACACAGAACCACCGGGGAGCTGTTTTTT	CASSPSRHRTTGELFF
once	NA	TRBV10-2	TRBJ1-5	TGCGCCAGCAGTGAGTCCTTGGACAGTCGGGGGGGGGCCCAGCATTTT	CASSESLDSRGGAQHF
NA	NA	TRBV10-2	TRBJ2-7	TGCGCCAGCAGTGAGATAGACATTTCCTACGAGCAGTACTTC	CASSEIDISYEQYF
NA	NA	TRBV28	TRBJ2-3	TGTGCCAGCAGCCCTAGCCTTAGGACCACAGATACGCAGTATTTT	CASSPSLRTTDTQYF
NA	TRBD1	TRBV5-6	TRBJ2-7	TGTGCCAGCAGCCCGGGACAGGGCATTTACGAGCAGTACTTC	CASSPGQGIYEQYF
NA	NA	TRBV27	TRBJ2-3	TGTGCCAGCACGCAGGGTGGGGGATATACAGATACGCAGTATTTT	CASTQGGGYTDTQYF
NA	NA	TRBV28	TRBJ1-2	TGTGCCAGCAGTTCACCCCCAGGGCAGGGTGGCTACACCTTC	CASSSPPGQGGYTF
NA	NA	TRBV9	TRBJ2-1	TGTGCCAGCACCCCAAGTCCTCTCAGCTCCTACAATGAGCAGTTCTTC	CASTPSPLSSYNEQFF
NA	NA	TRBV4-1	TRBJ1-5	TGCGCCAGCAGCCAAGAGGTGGGCCAGCCCCAGCATTTT	CASSQEVGQPQHF
NA	NA	TRBV27	TRBJ2-7	TGTGCCAGCAGTAGGGGCCCATTCTACGAGCAGTACTTC	CASSRGPFYEQYF
NA	NA	TRBV5-1	TRBJ2-3	TGCGCCAGCAGTGCTCGGGACTTAGCTAGCACAGATACGCAGTATTTT	CASSARDLASTDTQYF
NA	NA	TRBV29-1	TRBJ2-7	TGCAGCGTTGTTGGGCAGGGACGATACGAGCAGTACTTC	CSVVGQGRYEQYF
once	TRBD2	TRBV28	TRBJ2-1	TGTGCCAGCAGTTTAGGGGGAGGGTCAAATGAGCAGTTCTTC	CASSLGGGSNEQFF
NA	NA	TRBV12-5	TRBJ2-1	TGTGCTAGTGGTTTGGACCCATCCGGGACAACGAACTACAATGAGCAGTTCTTC	CASGLDPSGTTNYNEQFF
NA	NA	TRBV5-5	TRBJ2-6	TGTGCCAGCAGCTTGGTACACTCTGGGGCCAACGTCCTGACTTTC	CASSLVHSGANVLTF
NA	TRBD2	TRBV2	TRBJ2-1	TGTGCCAGCAGCCCTCCTCTCGCCGGGACTAGCGCACCCTACAATGAGCAGTTCTTC	CASSPPLAGTSAPYNEQFF
NA	NA	TRBV28	TRBJ1-2	TGTGCCAGCACGCCCCCGGCCAGGGGTGGATATGGCTACACCTTC	CASTPPARGGYGYTF
once	NA	TRBV15	TRBJ1-5	TGTGCCACCAGCAGAGATGTGGAACAGGTCGGTATGAATCAGCCCCAGCATTTT	CATSRDVEQVGMNQPQHF
once	TRBD1	TRBV5-5	TRBJ1-3	TGTGCCAGCAGCTTGGCCGACAGGGGGCCCTTCTCTGGAAACACCATATATTTT	CASSLADRGPFSGNTIYF
NA	TRBD2	TRBV5-1	TRBJ2-6	TGCGCCAGCAGCTCCAGCGGGGCTTCTGGGGCCAACGTCCTGACTTTC	CASSSSGASGANVLTF
NA	NA	TRBV10-3	TRBJ1-2	TGTGCCATCAGTGAGTCGATCAGGGGTAACTATGGCTACACCTTC	CAISESIRGNYGYTF
NA	NA	TRBV7-2	TRBJ1-1	TGTGCCAGCAGCTCTCAAGGTGGTGGGGGGAACACTGAAGCTTTCTTT	CASSSQGGGGNTEAFF
NA	TRBD2	TRBV30	TRBJ2-5	TGTGCCTGGAGTCCCCTGGCGGGGGTCCAAGAGACCCAGTACTTC	CAWSPLAGVQETQYF
NA	NA	TRBV6-5	TRBJ2-5	TGTGCCAGCAGAAACCAAGAGACCCAGTACTTC	CASRNQETQYF
NA	TRBD1	TRBV5-1	TRBJ1-1	TGCGCCAGCAGCCCTAGGACAGGGGGCACTGAAGCTTTCTTT	CASSPRTGGTEAFF
NA	TRBD1	TRBV2	TRBJ1-6	TGTGCCACACTTCGGGACAGGACTAATTCACCCCTCCACTTT	CATLRDRTNSPLHF